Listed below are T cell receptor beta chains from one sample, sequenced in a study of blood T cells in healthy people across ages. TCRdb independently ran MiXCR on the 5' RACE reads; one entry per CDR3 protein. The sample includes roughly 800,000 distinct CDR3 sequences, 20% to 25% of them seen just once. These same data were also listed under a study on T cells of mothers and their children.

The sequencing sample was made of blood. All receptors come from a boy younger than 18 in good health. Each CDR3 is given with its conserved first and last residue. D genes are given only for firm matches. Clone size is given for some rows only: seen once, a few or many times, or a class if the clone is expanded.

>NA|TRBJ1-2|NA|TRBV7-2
TGTGCCAGCAGACAGTCGTCCTATGGCTACACCTTC
CASRQSSYGYTF
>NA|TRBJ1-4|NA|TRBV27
TGTGCCAGCAGTCCCGGGGACGTGGATGAAAAACTGTTTTTT
CASSPGDVDEKLFF
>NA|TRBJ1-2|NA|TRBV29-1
TGCAGCGTTGAACAGATCTATGGCTACACCTTC
CSVEQIYGYTF
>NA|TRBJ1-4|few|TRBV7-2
TGTGCCAGCAGCTTGGGCTCTCCACGGGTTGAAAAACTGTTTTTT
CASSLGSPRVEKLFF
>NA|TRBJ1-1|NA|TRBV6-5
TGTGCCAGCAGTTTAGAGGAGGACACTGAAGCTTTCTTT
CASSLEEDTEAFF
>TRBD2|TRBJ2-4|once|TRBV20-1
TGCAGTGCTAGAAGAAGTGGCGGGAGAATGGAAAACATTCAGTACTTC
CSARRSGGRMENIQYF
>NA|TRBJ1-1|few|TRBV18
TGTGCCAGCTCACCCTGGGACGGACGTGGTGGCACTGAAGCTTTCTTT
CASSPWDGRGGTEAFF
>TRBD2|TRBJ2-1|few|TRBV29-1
TGCAGCGTTGTAGCGGGGGCGGGAAATGAGCAGTTCTTC
CSVVAGAGNEQFF
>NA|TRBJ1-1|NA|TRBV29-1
TGCAGCGTTGAGGGGGGGGTATGGAACACTGAAGCTTTCTTT
CSVEGGVWNTEAFF
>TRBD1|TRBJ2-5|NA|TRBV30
TGTGCCTGGAGTGGGGACAGCCTCAGTCTTTTC
CAWSGDSLSLF